The TCR beta chain described here comes from a study of OX40 agonist ivuxolimab in advanced cancers. Clones were sequenced by immunoSEQ multiplex PCR, and TCRdb holds only the in-frame ones, with some missing. The sample consists of some 64,000 clones, about 90% of them appearing once. Findings and limits, study-wide: By week 6 at 0.1 to 3.0 mg/kg, blood CD4+ and CD8+ T cells had expanded clonally.

A note on this clone: Its matching antigen is unknown.

Trimming took 4 bases from V and 13 from J, leaving 16 bases between them. The CDR3 is 12 amino acids. The germline CDR1 and CDR2 sequences are LGHNA and YSLEER. This TCR was sampled from an adult with an advanced solid tumor such as melanoma, head and neck, liver or kidney cancer. The source material was CD4+ or CD8+ T cells sorted from blood, sampled in a trial of the OX40 agonist ivuxolimab. The chain links TRBV4-3 to TRBJ1-2; TRBD1 might be the D (5 bases). The CDR3 DNA is TGCGCCAGCAGCCCCGCGGGGGTTCGGGTCACCTTC. The encoded protein is CASSPAGVRVTF.